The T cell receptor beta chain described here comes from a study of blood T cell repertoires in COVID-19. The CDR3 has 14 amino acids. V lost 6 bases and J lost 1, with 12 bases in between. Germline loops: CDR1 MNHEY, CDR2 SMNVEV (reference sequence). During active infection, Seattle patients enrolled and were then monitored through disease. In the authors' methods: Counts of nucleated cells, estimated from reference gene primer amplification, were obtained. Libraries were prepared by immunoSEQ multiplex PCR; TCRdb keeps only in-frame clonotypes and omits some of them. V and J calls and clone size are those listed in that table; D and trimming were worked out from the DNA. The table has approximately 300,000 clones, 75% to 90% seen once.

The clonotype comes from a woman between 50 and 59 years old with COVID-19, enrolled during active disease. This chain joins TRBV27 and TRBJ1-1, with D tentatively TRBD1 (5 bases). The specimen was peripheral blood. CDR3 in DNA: TGTGCCAGCAGCCCCCTCGGGGGGAACACTGAAGCTTTCTTT. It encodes CASSPLGGNTEAFF.